This TCR beta chain emerged from a study of cytomegalovirus exposure and HLA in healthy donors. Findings of the study overall: Later on, analysis showed that most CMV-associated TCR beta chains appeared to be HLA-restricted. Reportedly, fewer N-insertions than the approximately 610-donor mean appeared in an Asian-associated ancestry cluster in a later analysis. The CMV antigen specificity of a few CMV-associated chains was confirmed through in vitro analysis.

Looked up from germline, CDR1 is MGHRA and CDR2 is YSYEKL. Trimming cost V 3 bases and J 6 bases; bases outside gene matches: 4. The CDR3 extends over 14 amino acids. Primers included in the PCR were 60 Vbeta and 13 Jbeta primers. Libraries were prepared by immunoSEQ multiplex PCR; TCRdb keeps only in-frame clonotypes and omits some of them. This sample's clone table lists 150,000 or so clones. A word on this clone: What it binds is not known.

Sequencing was performed on PBMCs. V and J are TRBV4-1 and TRBJ1-4, with 7 bases that match TRBD1. The clonotype comes from a woman aged 40 to 49 in good health and CMV-seropositive. The DNA for the CDR3 is TGCGCCAGCAGCCAGGGACAGTGGGATGAAAAACTGTTTTTT. Translating gives CASSQGQWDEKLFF.